The TCR beta chain under discussion was sequenced for a study of cytomegalovirus exposure and HLA in healthy donors. In nominal health when sampled, donors likely had unrecorded immune exposures nonetheless. The PCR made use of 60 Vbeta and 13 Jbeta primers. Method: immunoSEQ multiplex PCR; TCRdb's copy keeps in-frame clones and lacks some. The sample holds about 130,000 clones; about three quarters are singletons and the top ten take 6% to 8.5%. The receptor was isolated from a middle-aged man in good health and CMV-seropositive. Sequencing was done on a sample of PBMCs.

The CDR3 DNA reads TGTGCCAGTAGTACACAGGGGGCGCGTGAAAAACTGTTTTTT. This translates into CASSTQGAREKLFF. V and J are TRBV19 and TRBJ1-4, with 9 bases matching TRBD1. V trimming: 4 bases; J trimming: 7 bases; junction bases outside the gene matches: 4. The CDR3 runs to 14 residues. From germline, CDR1 is LNHDA and CDR2 SQIVND (reference sequence).